One sample yielded the 18 T cell receptor beta chains listed below, sequenced in a study of T cell changes during pregnancy in multiple sclerosis. The data were produced by immunoSEQ multiplex PCR, yet TCRdb's version contains in-frame clones alone and is incomplete. The table shows tens of thousands of clones, with about 89% occurring only once. Specimen: CD4+ T cells from peripheral blood mononuclear cells, collected in the first trimester of pregnancy. The receptor source for this set is a female donor with multiple sclerosis, enrolled in a pregnancy study.

This chain uses TRBV27 with TRBJ2-1, with D possibly TRBD2 on 5 matching bases. There are 15 residues in the CDR3. V lost 6 bases to trimming and J lost 4 bases, with 16 bases between them. Germline V gene lookup returns CDR1 MNHEY and CDR2 SMNVEV (reference sequence). The DNA of the CDR3 is TGTGCCAGCAGAGACGACTACCGGGCTTACAATGAGCAGTTCTTC. Protein product: CASRDDYRAYNEQFF.

The CDR3 coding sequence is TGTGCCAGCAGCTGGGGGAGGGACACCGGGGAGCTGTTTTTT. It is translated as CASSWGRDTGELFF. V usage is TRBV11-1 and J usage is TRBJ2-2; 7 bases match TRBD2. CDR1 SGHAT and CDR2 FQDESV come from the germline V gene (reference sequence). The junction had 2 bases not matched to a gene; V was cut back by 4 bases and J by 3 bases. This CDR3 has 14 amino acids.

V usage is TRBV4-2 and J usage is TRBJ1-4; 9 bases map to TRBD1. J was trimmed by 7 bases and V by 5 bases; bases with no gene match: 11. The CDR3 contains 16 residues. CDR1 and CDR2 from the germline V gene are LGHNA and YNFKEQ. For the CDR3, the DNA is TGTGCCAGCAGCGGAGACAAACAGGGGGCTAGTGAAAAACTGTTTTTT. Translating it yields CASSGDKQGASEKLFF.

This clone showed up just once. V gene TRBV27 combines with J gene TRBJ2-7; perhaps TRBD1 as D (5 bases). CDR3 length: 14 amino acids. V shed 5 bases and J shed 5 bases, with 16 bases lying between them. Per the germline V gene, CDR1 is MNHEY and CDR2 is SMNVEV (reference sequence). The CDR3 bases are TGTGCCAGCAGTGCCAGGGCCTACCAAGACGAGCAGTACTTC. This translates into CASSARAYQDEQYF.

The chain recombines TRBV28 with TRBJ1-2, with D unclear. The CDR3 has 11 residues. CDR1 and CDR2 from the germline V gene are MDHEN and SYDVKM. Deletions cut 10 bases from V and 8 bases from J, with 14 bases between. The CDR3 spells CATHVSRGYTF. CDR3 coding DNA: TGTGCCACTCATGTCTCGAGGGGCTACACCTTC.

V gene TRBV9 combines with J gene TRBJ2-6; 8 bases fit TRBD1. Per germline, CDR1 SGDLS and CDR2 YYNGEE. V was pared by 0 bases and J by 0 bases, with 14 bases of the junction left unmatched. The CDR3 runs to 21 residues. DNA of the CDR3: TGTGCCAGCAGCGTAGTGGGTTTTGTAGGACAGGGCATCTCTGGGGCCAACGTCCTGACTTTC. This sequence encodes CASSVVGFVGQGISGANVLTF.

This chain connects TRBV27 to TRBJ1-5, with TRBD1 matching over 8 bases. CDR3 length: 15 amino acids. Germline CDR1 MNHEY, CDR2 SMNVEV (reference sequence). Losses at the gene ends were 5 bases for V and 4 bases for J; bases not matched to a gene: 7. CDR3 in amino acids: CASSLGQGPNQPQHF. The CDR3 coding sequence is TGTGCCAGCAGTCTAGGACAGGGCCCTAATCAGCCCCAGCATTTT.

V is TRBV19 and J is TRBJ2-3, with TRBD1 matching over 11 bases. Trimming cost V 3 bases and J 6 bases; bases outside gene matches: 8. This CDR3 spans 16 amino acids. The germline V gene encodes CDR1 LNHDA and CDR2 SQIVND (reference sequence). CDR3 bases: TGTGCCAGTAGTATGGCGGGGACAGGGGGTTTGGATACGCAGTATTTT. This translates into CASSMAGTGGLDTQYF.

The rearrangement uses TRBV7-9 and TRBJ2-5; D ambiguous. Trimming removed 3 bases at V and 2 bases at J, with 10 bases between. CDR3 length equals 14 residues. Germline V lookup: CDR1 SEHNR, CDR2 FQNEAQ (reference sequence). CDR3 loop: CASSFARNQETQYF. For the CDR3, the DNA is TGTGCCAGCAGCTTCGCGAGGAATCAAGAGACCCAGTACTTC.

The V gene is TRBV4-2, the J gene TRBJ2-1; 12 bases are shared with TRBD2. V gave up 4 bases and J gave up 6 bases; unmatched junction bases: 7. CDR3 size: 16 residues. Per the germline V gene, CDR1 is LGHNA and CDR2 is YNFKEQ. CDR3 DNA sequence: TGTGCCAGCAGCCCACTGACTAGCGGGAGCGGCAATGAGCAGTTCTTC. Translation gives CASSPLTSGSGNEQFF.

There are a few counts of this clone. The rearrangement joins TRBV2 to TRBJ2-5; 11 bases agree with TRBD2. Looked up from germline, CDR1 is SNHLY and CDR2 is FYNNEI. J gave up 2 bases and V 10 bases, and 3 bases lay outside the gene matches. The CDR3 length is 13 residues. The CDR3 loop reads CATSGRLQETQYF. CDR3 in DNA: TGTGCCACTAGCGGGAGGCTTCAAGAGACCCAGTACTTC.

As DNA, the CDR3 is TGTGCCAGCAGCGGACTCAGAGCCGGGACAGGGGGCGTCGACAATCAGCCCCAGCATTTT. Translation: CASSGLRAGTGGVDNQPQHF. V gene TRBV5-5 combines with J gene TRBJ1-5; 12 bases fit TRBD1. Trimming took 4 bases from V and 3 from J; bases not matched to a gene: 17. CDR3 length: 20 amino acids. The germline V gene has CDR1 SGHKS and CDR2 YYEKEE (reference sequence).

This chain links TRBV13 with TRBJ1-3, with D perhaps TRBD1 (5 bases). Germline-derived CDR1 and CDR2 are PRHDT and FYEKMQ (reference sequence). V was clipped by 5 bases and J by 4 bases, with 15 bases between them. The CDR3 runs to 15 residues. The CDR3 loop is CASSIDPGRGNTIYF. The CDR3 region has the DNA TGTGCCAGCAGCATTGACCCAGGGCGCGGAAACACCATATATTTT. Based on the CDR3 plus reference TRBV13 and TRBJ1-3, the full variable domain is AAGVIQSPRHLIKEKRETATLKCYPIPRHDTVYWYQQGPGQDPQFLISFYEKMQSDKGSIPDRFSAQQFSDYHSELNMSSLELGDSALYFCASSIDPGRGNTIYFGEGSWLTVV.

The chain recombines TRBV19 with TRBJ2-1; possible D gene TRBD1, 5 bases. CDR1 is LNHDA, CDR2 SQIVND, per germline (reference sequence). V shed 4 bases and J shed 0 bases, with 13 bases lying between them. This CDR3 is built from 16 residues. CDR3 bases: TGTGCCAGTAGTAGGTCAGGGTCAAGCTCCTACAATGAGCAGTTCTTC. Translated, it gives CASSRSGSSSYNEQFF.

This clone was observed once. This CDR3 is CASSLDRGTSGRARINEQFF. The CDR3 DNA follows: TGTGCCAGCAGCTTAGATCGGGGGACTAGCGGGAGGGCCCGGATCAATGAGCAGTTCTTC. The chain joins TRBV11-2 to TRBJ2-1; 16 positions agree with TRBD2. This CDR3 contains 20 residues. CDR1 SGHAT and CDR2 FQNNGV come from the germline V gene. The J segment lost 6 bases and the V segment lost 0 bases, leaving 11 bases of the junction unmatched.

CDR3 loop: CASSLAPTGSRLNEQFF. The CDR3 nucleotides are TGTGCCAGCAGCTTAGCCCCCACAGGGTCCCGGCTCAATGAGCAGTTCTTC. J is TRBJ2-1 and V is TRBV11-2, with D maybe TRBD1 (6 bases). V gave up 1 base and J gave up 6 bases, with 19 bases separating them. The CDR3 consists of 17 residues. The germline V gene encodes CDR1 SGHAT and CDR2 FQNNGV.

The V gene is TRBV7-9, the J gene TRBJ1-3; D perhaps matches TRBD1 (6 bases). Germline V gives CDR1 SEHNR, CDR2 FQNEAQ (reference sequence). This CDR3 has 15 residues. V lost 3 bases, J lost 5 bases, and 14 bases lay in between. The CDR3 region is CASSLERTARNTIYF. CDR3 nucleotide sequence: TGTGCCAGCAGCTTGGAGAGGACAGCAAGAAACACCATATATTTT.

This clone was seen just once. This chain uses TRBV4-1 with TRBJ2-2; the match to TRBD2 covers 10 bases. V was clipped by 1 base and J by 1 base; unmatched bases: 6. CDR3 length equals 18 residues. Germline CDR1 is MGHRA and CDR2 is YSYEKL. In nucleotides, the CDR3 is TGCGCCAGCAGCCAAGTGACGACTAGCGGGTGGAACACCGGGGAGCTGTTTTTT. Protein sequence: CASSQVTTSGWNTGELFF.